These 5 T cell receptor beta chains share one sample of origin, sequenced in a study of T cell clonality in common variable immunodeficiency. Study results and caveats: In common variable immunodeficiency, TCR beta chains reportedly carried fewer deletions and N-nucleotide insertions.

Profiling relied on immunoSEQ multiplex PCR, and the TCRdb table lists in-frame clones only, not all of them. The sample contains 30,000 to 40,000 clones, none of them singletons. These receptors have no known antigen. Material: peripheral blood mononuclear cells. All receptors derive from a human donor with common variable immunodeficiency.

This clone has at least ten counts. The CDR3 goes on 3 residues after the read ends, and that part is filled in from the germline J gene. The sample carries other DNA sequences with the same CDR3. V and J are TRBV12-5 and TRBJ2-5; TRBD2 aligns across 14 bases. The CDR3 covers 20 residues. CDR1 and CDR2 from the germline V gene are LGHNT and FRNRAP. The V and J ends lost 0 bases and 4 bases, in that order; junction bases with no gene match: 13. This chain's CDR3 is CASGLVLGLAGGQAGETQYF. The CDR3 DNA, read in part, is TGTGCTAGTGGTTTGGTACTAGGACTAGCGGGAGGTCAGGCAGGAGAGACC.

This clone was observed many times. With the read ending 3 residues before the CDR3 end, the germline J gene is used to fill in that end. The chain links TRBV27 to TRBJ2-1; TRBD2 aligns across 9 bases. The CDR3 has 15 residues. Germline trimming cut 5 bases from V and 7 bases from J; bases unmatched to any gene: 9. Germline CDR1 MNHEY, CDR2 SMNVEV (reference sequence). The covered CDR3 bases are TGTGCCAGCAGTACTTATAGCGGGGGAATAAATGAG. It is translated as CASSTYSGGINE. The CDR3, in full, reads CASSTYSGGINEQFF.

Remarks on this clone: The read stops 3 residues short of the end of the CDR3; the missing end is completed from the germline J gene. The chain has TRBV7-8 and TRBJ2-7, with TRBD2 identical over 13 bases. V dropped 3 bases and J dropped 4; count of bases not matched to a gene: 3. From germline, CDR1 is SGHVS and CDR2 FQNEAQ. The CDR3 has 15 residues. The part of the CDR3 DNA that was read is TGTGCCAGCAGCTTCCCGGGACTAGCGGGATACGAG. Translation gives CASSFPGLAGYE. Given in full, the CDR3 is CASSFPGLAGYEQYF.

In this sample, this clone turned up a few times. The CDR3 end is not reached by the read, which stops 3 residues before it; the germline J gene fills it in. This rearrangement joins TRBV7-2 to TRBJ2-5; TRBD1 aligns across 7 bases. The CDR3 has 13 amino acids. Germline-derived CDR1 and CDR2 are SGHTA and FQGNSA. Germline trimming cut 5 bases from V and 3 bases from J; bases unmatched to any gene: 3. The DNA read from the CDR3 is TGTGCCAGCAGCAGAGGGACAGAAGAGACC. It is translated as CASSRGTEET. The whole CDR3 is CASSRGTEETQYF.

This clone was seen a handful of times. The germline gene is not matched at one end of the junction; a read error may be the cause. The CDR3 end falls 3 residues outside the read, so it is completed with the germline J gene. The chain recombines TRBV7-9 with TRBJ2-5, with unresolved D. Germline V gives CDR1 SEHNR, CDR2 FQNEAQ (reference sequence). The CDR3 runs to 11 residues. CDR3 protein: CSSSQEETQYF. The sequenced part of the CDR3 DNA is TGTTCCAGCAGCCAGGAAGAGACC. Full variable domain (remainder filled in from reference TRBV7-9 and TRBJ2-5): DTGVSQNPRHKITKRGQNVTFRCDPISEHNRLYWYRQTLGQGPEFLTYFQNEAQLEKSRLLSDRFSAERPKGSFSTLEIQRTEQGDSAMYLCSSSQEETQYFGPGTRLLVL.